This TCR beta chain was identified in a study of T cells after yellow fever vaccination (dated by TCRdb to about 2019). Some background on the complete study: The SMART-Seq v4 Ultra Low Input RNA kit was used to prepare libraries from fractions with low cell numbers. Bulk TCR alpha and beta repertoires were sequenced longitudinally to track T-cell clones before and after primary and booster YFV17D yellow fever vaccination. Two healthy male donors made up the cohort, one aged 18 to 30 years and the other aged 30 to 39 years. Blood was collected at multiple timepoints before and after primary and secondary immunization, and bulk PBMC replicates and cell subsets were isolated. The investigation overall reported the following: A small fraction of clonotypes appeared in both the CD4 and CD8 compartments, likely as a result of convergent recombination. The study included only two donors, which limits how far the findings can be generalized. FACS-sorted repertoires could contain abundant contaminating clonotypes from the bulk population, so computational filtering was required. Compared with the primary T-cell response, the secondary T-cell response was weaker but faster, peaking on day 5 rather than day 15. Most clones expanded after primary vaccination (96% of CD4 and 88% of CD8) were re-detected after the booster, suggesting that broad memory maintenance occurred.

This clonotype was recorded many times. Its antigen has not been determined. No base-level quality is on record; no much larger clone is a single base apart. V and J lose 0 bases and 2 bases, and a span of 8 bases separates them. The CDR3 runs 15 residues from the cysteine to the phenylalanine. Only the CDR3 DNA is retained, 45 bases long and in frame from the first base. CDR1 and CDR2, looked up from the germline V gene, are ENHRY and SYGVKD. TCR cDNA was synthesized by 5'RACE template switching, through which a universal primer site and unique molecular identifiers were introduced. Priming for cDNA synthesis came from both the TCR alpha and TCR beta constant segments. Library amplification used two PCR steps, and the second PCR step added sample barcodes and sequencing adapters. Sequencing of libraries was done on Illumina HiSeq 2500 (2x100 bp) or NovaSeq (2x150 bp). The paper's processing steps were these. MIGEC was used to demultiplex reads and collapse the reads into UMI consensus sequences, and MiXCR was used for V(D)J alignment. Using edgeR on replicate PBMC samples, clonotypes were called vaccine-responding if FDR was below 0.01 and the log2 fold change was above 5 up to day 15. Each bulk clonotype was labeled CD4 or CD8 based on which sequenced repertoire, CD4 or CD8, contained the clonotype at higher abundance. Using fastp at Q25 and MiXCR, TCRdb reprocessed the public reads and kept productive beta chains. Identical CDR3 proteins give one entry, which carries the most common genes and DNA. These V and J calls are TCRdb output, not the study's own analysis. The sample data list about 69,000 distinct CDR3 sequences, and around 6.2% of these were observed just once. Less than 2.5% of the sample rests with the top ten.

The treatment or condition label, read with the paper, signifies: live attenuated yellow fever vaccine strain. A standard Ficoll-Paque protocol was used to isolate PBMCs from peripheral blood. Dynabeads CD4 and CD8 positive selection kits were used to isolate CD4 and CD8 T-cell fractions. RNA was extracted with TriZol from bulk PBMCs, CD4 and CD8 fractions, and dextramer-positive and dextramer-negative fractions. The sequences come from CD4+ T cells sorted from PBMCs, collected more than 14 days after the first yellow fever vaccination. This clonotype originated in a man younger than 35 who received the YFV17D yellow fever vaccine. The rearranged segments are TRBV10-3 and TRBJ2-1; the D segment could be TRBD1, given 6 matching bases. The DNA reads as follows: TGTGCCATCAGTGAGTCTCGGGACACCTACAATGAGCAGTTCTTC. The translation is CAISESRDTYNEQFF.